A selection of T cell receptor beta chains follows, all from one sample in a study of sequential checkpoint blockade in melanoma. The method was immunoSEQ multiplex PCR; TCRdb's version includes in-frame clones alone and lacks a portion of them. The table shows around 7,000 clones, with approximately 22% occurring only once. The input for sequencing was tumor tissue (inferred from file names), taken from a patient given nivolumab and ipilimumab in sequence. The receptors stem from a human donor with melanoma. Both conserved end residues are part of each CDR3. The D gene is left open where the match is weak. Some rows mark clone size as missing; the rest say once, few, many or name a class of expanded clone.

J,size,D,length,V,CDR3,DNA
TRBJ1-1,NA,NA,14,TRBV19,CASRRGQLNTEAFF,TGTGCCAGTCGTCGAGGGCAGCTCAACACTGAAGCTTTCTTT
TRBJ2-2,many,NA,16,TRBV11-3,CASSFEGGENTGELFF,TGTGCCAGCAGCTTCGAAGGGGGGGAGAACACCGGGGAGCTGTTTTTT
TRBJ2-1,NA,TRBD1,15,TRBV6-8,CASSSPGQGRNEQFF,TGTGCCAGCAGTTCCCCTGGACAGGGTCGGAATGAGCAGTTCTTC
TRBJ1-1,few,NA,14,TRBV11-3,CASSLDRAGRRAFF,TGTGCCAGCAGCTTAGATCGGGCGGGGCGGAGGGCTTTCTTT
TRBJ1-1,medium-sized,NA,15,TRBV11-3,CASSLTPDPNTEAFF,TGTGCCAGCAGCTTAACGCCGGACCCGAACACTGAAGCTTTCTTT
TRBJ1-3,few,NA,15,TRBV9,CASSPAGDVGNTIYF,TGTGCCAGCAGCCCAGCTGGGGATGTGGGAAACACCATATATTTT
TRBJ1-2,many,NA,13,TRBV23-1,CASSPRNGDGYTF,TGCGCCAGCAGCCCCCGGAATGGGGATGGCTACACCTTC
TRBJ2-5,medium-sized,NA,15,TRBV6-8,CATRSSSRGTETQYF,TGTGCCACCCGCTCTTCCTCTCGGGGAACAGAGACCCAGTACTTC
TRBJ1-4,NA,NA,14,TRBV6-7,CASSSPGHGEKLFF,TGTGCCAGCAGTTCACCGGGACATGGTGAAAAACTGTTTTTT
TRBJ1-1,many,NA,14,TRBV12-5,CASIPGHRNTEAFF,TGTGCCAGCATTCCGGGACACCGGAACACTGAAGCTTTCTTT
TRBJ2-1,NA,TRBD2,18,TRBV11-3,CASSHPRPIAGGHNEQFF,TGTGCCAGCAGCCACCCCCGCCCTATAGCGGGGGGCCACAATGAGCAGTTCTTC
TRBJ1-1,many,TRBD1,15,TRBV23-1,CASSQEWTGNTEAFF,TGCGCCAGCAGCCAAGAATGGACAGGGAACACTGAAGCTTTCTTT
TRBJ1-1,NA,NA,15,TRBV11-3,CASSLQGPMNTEAFF,TGTGCCAGCAGCCTACAGGGTCCCATGAACACTGAAGCTTTCTTT
TRBJ1-2,NA,TRBD1,15,TRBV5-1,CASSQSTGQGYGYTF,TGCGCCAGCAGCCAGAGTACGGGACAGGGCTATGGCTACACCTTC
TRBJ2-3,once,NA,14,TRBV5-1,CASSLGLPTDTQYF,TGCGCCAGCAGCTTAGGGCTCCCCACAGATACGCAGTATTTT
TRBJ1-2,NA,TRBD1,13,TRBV29-1,CSVGTGWSYGYTF,TGCAGCGTTGGGACAGGGTGGAGCTATGGCTACACCTTC
TRBJ2-3,NA,TRBD1,17,TRBV19,CASSILLTGISPDTQYF,TGTGCCAGTAGTATACTCCTGACAGGGATCAGCCCAGATACGCAGTATTTT
TRBJ1-2,NA,NA,13,TRBV29-1,CSVEKPQRYGYTF,TGCAGCGTTGAAAAGCCGCAACGATATGGCTACACCTTC
TRBJ2-2,many,TRBD1,14,TRBV6-8,CASTSGQHTGELFF,TGTGCCAGCACCTCGGGACAGCACACCGGGGAGCTGTTTTTT
TRBJ2-5,few,NA,14,TRBV6-4,CASSENFFQETQYF,TGTGCCAGCAGTGAAAATTTCTTCCAAGAGACCCAGTACTTC
TRBJ1-2,NA,NA,16,TRBV18,CASSTSEPRTLDGYTF,TGTGCCAGCTCAACTTCAGAGCCCAGGACTTTGGATGGCTACACCTTC
TRBJ1-5,NA,NA,17,TRBV1,CASSQDGGPYSNQPQHF,TGCGCCAGCAGCCAAGATGGGGGTCCCTATAGCAATCAGCCCCAGCATTTT
TRBJ2-1,few,NA,14,TRBV11-3,CASSFQRDINEQFF,TGTGCCAGCAGCTTCCAAAGGGACATAAATGAGCAGTTCTTC
TRBJ2-7,NA,NA,17,TRBV15,CATSRVWVRAGVSEQYF,TGTGCCACCAGCAGAGTTTGGGTCAGGGCGGGTGTCTCTGAGCAGTACTTC
TRBJ2-7,NA,NA,16,TRBV5-1,CASSQDVDQVLREQYF,TGCGCCAGCAGCCAAGACGTAGACCAAGTACTACGCGAGCAGTACTTC
TRBJ1-1,many,TRBD1,15,TRBV11-3,CASLSTGGMNTEAFF,TGTGCCAGCTTATCGACAGGGGGGATGAACACTGAAGCTTTCTTT
TRBJ2-7,few,NA,13,TRBV6-8,CAIRGDGDYEQYF,TGTGCCATCAGGGGGGACGGAGATTACGAGCAGTACTTC
TRBJ1-2,few,NA,14,TRBV6-8,CASSLDSLNYGYTF,TGTGCCAGCAGTCTGGACAGTCTCAACTATGGCTACACCTTC
TRBJ2-3,medium-sized,NA,21,TRBV12-1,CASSSGVPGLARGEGTDTQYF,TGTGCCAGCAGCTCGGGAGTACCGGGACTAGCCAGAGGGGAGGGCACAGATACGCAGTATTTT
TRBJ2-1,few,TRBD2,18,TRBV6-7,CASSYSLRTSGGYNEQFF,TGTGCCAGCAGTTACTCATTGCGGACTAGCGGGGGGTACAATGAGCAGTTCTTC